The sequence of this T cell receptor (beta chain) was determined in a study of regulatory T cells in long-lasting Graves disease (dated by TCRdb to the early 2020s). About the investigation overall: Newly diagnosed Graves' disease patients had taken antithyroid drugs for less than 3 months. The study was registered as a clinical trial and conducted in China. Persistent Graves' disease patients were compared with newly diagnosed Graves' disease patients by peripheral blood TCR sequencing and RNA sequencing. TCR sequencing covered some 13 persistent and approximately 20 newly diagnosed Graves' disease patients, some 33 samples in total. What the research found in general, with its limitations: A larger number of public clonotypes was shared among persistent patients (approximately 3,000) than among newly diagnosed patients (about 990). The study examined only peripheral blood because the primary lesion, thyroid tissue, could not be accessed. Only the TCR beta chain was sequenced and analyzed. Compared with newly diagnosed patients, persistent Graves' disease patients had lower TCR Shannon entropy and fewer highly expanded clones, which suggests clonal expansion. The authors noted that the small sample size was a limitation that may lower accuracy.

As concerns this clonotype: Its antigen remains unidentified. Base qualities are missing; no much larger clone stands one base away.

The library was made by multiplex PCR. The reads were generated on an Illumina HiSeq 4000. iRepertoire HTBI primers and Arm-PCR amplification of CDR3 regions were used to construct TCR beta libraries. Before sequencing, the PCR products went through gel purification. Per the source publication's procedure: A total of fewer than 65 TRBV and 14 TRBJ segments were identified across samples and were used for gene usage analysis of CDR3 amino acid clonotypes. COPE and FqMerger were used to merge the filtered high-quality paired reads into contigs. BLAST was used to align contigs to IMGT TRBV, TRBD and TRBJ reference genes, and CDR3 was defined according to IMGT. Any clonotype with a frequency above 0.1% was counted as a highly expanded clone. Shannon entropy was used to measure repertoire diversity, and the Gini coefficient was used to measure V-J evenness. Public clonotypes were defined as clonotypes shared by more than one individual. Clones were called with MiXCR by TCRdb after fastp trimmed the public reads at Q25, and only in-frame beta chains were retained. Each entry merges the rows of one CDR3 protein and shows their most common DNA and genes. TCRdb assigned the V and J calls; the authors' analysis was not used. The sample includes a few hundred thousand distinct CDR3 sequences, with approximately 16% observed a single time. 20% to 25% of the sample rests with the top ten.

The sample's time point, from its label and the paper: newly diagnosed GD, antithyroid drugs for less than 3 months. For both TCR sequencing and RNA sequencing, RNA was extracted from PBMCs in TRIzol. The diagnosis of Graves' disease was made according to American Thyroid Association guidelines. The patients came from an endocrinology department in Xi'an, China. Each patient gave 8.5 to 9.5 milliliters of peripheral blood, collected in an EDTA anticoagulant tube. PBMCs were isolated by Ficoll Paque Plus density gradient separation without further T cell sorting. An Agilent 2100 Bioanalyzer and agarose gel were used to check RNA quality, and a NanoDrop 2000 was used to measure RNA concentration. The same data also contributed to another study, on T cells in Graves' hyperthyroidism and ophthalmopathy. As the second publication notes: Stable Graves' hyperthyroidism was defined as no progression to ophthalmopathy during 18 months of follow-up. The hyperthyroidism patients were between 18 and 65 years old and newly diagnosed, with a disease duration of less than 2 months. The study excluded patients with uncontrolled infections, other autoimmune diseases, pregnancy or lactation. Diagnoses were based on clinical symptoms, serum thyroxine and TRAb, thyroid ultrasound and orbital computed tomography. The first round of RT-PCR for the TCR CDR3 was performed with the HTBI primer set and the Qiagen OneStep RT-PCR kit. Most expanded thyroid clonotypes (frequency above 0.001) were also detected in blood, suggesting blood repertoires may reflect thyroid immune responses. A 13 V-J signature model separated ophthalmopathy from stable hyperthyroidism, with 87.88% sensitivity and approximately 81% specificity in cross-validation and 80%/75% in testing. During validation, the model predicted progression to ophthalmopathy a median of about 6.3 months ahead of onset, with approximately 71% sensitivity and about 75% specificity. TCR V-J signatures able to tell the groups apart were searched for in a discovery cohort of around 95 patients, of whom more than 40 had Graves' ophthalmopathy and roughly 57 had stable Graves' hyperthyroidism. Prospective prediction of ophthalmopathy was tested in an independent validation cohort consisting of fewer than 20 hyperthyroidism patients and about 17 patients who later progressed to ophthalmopathy. The 100 discovery patients were randomly split 7:3 into training and test sets. Thyroid tissue and blood T-cell repertoires from about 6 Graves' hyperthyroidism patients were also compared in the study. After sampling, hyperthyroidism patients received methimazole starting at 30 mg daily, and ophthalmopathy patients received high-dose intravenous methylprednisolone. Libraries were constructed in a second round of multiplex PCR, after which size selection and purification were carried out. Sequencing of the libraries was done on an Illumina HiSeq2000 using paired-end 100 bp reads. Raw data were processed with SOAPnuke, discarding reads with adapters, uncalled bases, mean Phred below 15, or no exact constant-primer or identifier match. COPE v1.2.5 was used to merge high-quality paired reads, and clonotypes were defined as unique nucleotide sequences. Clonotypes were aligned to IMGT TRBV, TRBD and TRBJ reference segments using MiTCR v1.1. The analysis included only V-J combinations with a frequency above 0.0001, which together covered 99.2% of the repertoires. The TCS score was defined as F50 (clonal expansion) divided by E x V (chaos), with BLOSUM62-based TCRdist calculated between CDR3 peptides within each V-J. Welch's t-statistics and random forest reduced some 510 V-J features to 10 to 15, which were used in a naive Bayes classifier (R e1071). Sample size was not statistically predetermined, and investigators were not blinded to group allocation. According to the paper, TCR Vbeta CDR3 sequencing was carried out on 135 peripheral blood samples, which came from over 40 ophthalmopathy, 70 to 80 hyperthyroidism and 17 progressor patients.

This specimen consisted of peripheral blood mononuclear cells (PBMCs), obtained at new diagnosis, from a patient treated with antithyroid drugs. This clonotype originated in a woman aged 18-29 years with Graves disease. Donor details come from another sample of the same person, matched by shared clones.

In nucleotides, the sequence is TGTGCCAGCAGCCCCGGGGGACGAAATGGCTACACCTTC. This is translated as CASSPGGRNGYTF. The sequence links TRBV7-9 to TRBJ1-2; TRBD1 is a weak D gene call, 5 bases matching. V was cut back by 5 bases and J by 6 bases, leaving a gap of 13 bases between them. CDR1 and CDR2 were assigned from the germline V gene (reference sequence) as SEHNR and FQNEAQ. Taken from cysteine to phenylalanine, the CDR3 has 13 residues. Only the CDR3 DNA stays, 39 bases, in frame from base 1. The reference TRBV7-9 and TRBJ1-2 proteins fill in what lies around the CDR3, so the full variable domain reads DTGVSQNPRHKITKRGQNVTFRCDPISEHNRLYWYRQTLGQGPEFLTYFQNEAQLEKSRLLSDRFSAERPKGSFSTLEIQRTEQGDSAMYLCASSPGGRNGYTFGSGTRLTVV.